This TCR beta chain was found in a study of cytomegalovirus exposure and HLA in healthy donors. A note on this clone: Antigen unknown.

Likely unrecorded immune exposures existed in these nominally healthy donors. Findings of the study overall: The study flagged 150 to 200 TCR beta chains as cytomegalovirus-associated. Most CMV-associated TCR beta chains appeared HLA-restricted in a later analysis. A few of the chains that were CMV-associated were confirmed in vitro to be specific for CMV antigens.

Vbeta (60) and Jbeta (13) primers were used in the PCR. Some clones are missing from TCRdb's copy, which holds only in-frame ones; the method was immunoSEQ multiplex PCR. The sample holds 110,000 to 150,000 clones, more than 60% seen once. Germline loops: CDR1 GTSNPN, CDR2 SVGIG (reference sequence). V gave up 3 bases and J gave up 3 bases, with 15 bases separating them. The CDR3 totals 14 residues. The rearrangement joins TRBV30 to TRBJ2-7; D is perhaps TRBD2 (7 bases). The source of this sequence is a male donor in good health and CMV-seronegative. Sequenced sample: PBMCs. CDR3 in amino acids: CAWSSWGGHYEQYF. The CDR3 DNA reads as TGTGCCTGGAGCTCCTGGGGGGGACACTACGAGCAGTACTTC.